These 16 T cell receptor beta chains were all obtained from the same sample, sequenced in a study of T cells in Graves' hyperthyroidism and ophthalmopathy. Amplification targeted TCR beta CDR3 regions from RNA transcripts. During a first-round RT-PCR of the TCR CDR3, the HTBI primer set was used. TCRdb re-called the multiplex PCR reads through MiXCR, storing one row per CDR3 protein. The sample comprises almost 600,000 distinct CDR3 sequences, around 42% of which are singletons, and 7.5% to 8.5% rests with the top ten. Sequencing was performed on peripheral blood or thyroid tissue (not recorded which). The source of these receptors is a woman aged 18-35 years with Graves' hyperthyroidism.

This chain links TRBV19 with TRBJ1-1; the D gene is possibly TRBD1 (6 bases). This CDR3 is 15 amino acids long. Deletions cut 1 base from V and 2 bases from J, with 11 bases between. Germline V gene data show CDR1 as LNHDA and CDR2 as SQIVND (reference sequence). CDR3 sequence: CASSIVGGRNTEAFF. The CDR3 DNA follows: TGTGCCAGTAGTATAGTCGGGGGGCGCAACACTGAAGCTTTCTTT. The variable domain in full, with the rest retrieved from reference TRBV19 and TRBJ1-1, is DGGITQSPKYLFRKEGQNVTLSCEQNLNHDAMYWYRQDPGQGLRLIYYSQIVNDFQKGDIAEGYSVSREKKESFPLTVTSAQKNPTAFYLCASSIVGGRNTEAFFGQGTRLTVV.

This clonotype was picked up many times. J is TRBJ1-3 and V is TRBV5-1; D is unresolved. CDR3 length: 16 residues. Deletions cut 2 bases from V and 4 bases from J, with 16 bases between. Looked up from germline, CDR1 is SGHRS and CDR2 is YFSETQ. CDR3 nucleotides: TGCGCCAGCAGCTTTACGGGCCAAGGCGCCGGAAACACCATATATTTT. Its translation: CASSFTGQGAGNTIYF. The whole variable domain, remainder taken from reference TRBV5-1 and TRBJ1-3, is KAGVTQTPRYLIKTRGQQVTLSCSPISGHRSVSWYQQTPGQGLQFLFEYFSETQRNKGNFPGRFSGRQFSNSRSEMNVSTLELGDSALYLCASSFTGQGAGNTIYFGEGSWLTVV.

The gene calls are TRBV7-2 and TRBJ1-2; the match to TRBD1 covers 7 bases. The CDR3 is 15 amino acids. The ends lost 0 bases at V and 4 bases at J; junction bases unmatched: 5. In germline, CDR1 is SGHTA, CDR2 FQGNSA. CDR3 amino acids: CASSLAERTGYGYTF. The CDR3 coding sequence is TGTGCCAGCAGCTTAGCGGAGAGGACAGGCTATGGCTACACCTTC. The full variable domain, completed using reference TRBV7-2 and TRBJ1-2, is GAGVSQSPSNKVTEKGKDVELRCDPISGHTALYWYRQSLGQGLEFLIYFQGNSAPDKSGLPSDRFSAERTGGSVSTLTIQRTQQEDSAVYLCASSLAERTGYGYTFGSGTRLTVV.

The sample holds many counts of this clonotype. The chain is built from TRBV5-4 and TRBJ2-3, with TRBD2 as a possible D gene (5 bases). CDR3 length: 13 residues. The germline gives CDR1 SGHNT, CDR2 YYREEE (reference sequence). V lost 4 bases and J lost 6, with 12 bases in between. The CDR3 here is CASSPERRDTQYF. The CDR3 nucleotides are TGTGCCAGCAGCCCTGAAAGGAGGGATACGCAGTATTTT. Supplemented by reference TRBV5-4 and TRBJ2-3, the full variable domain reads ETGVTQSPTHLIKTRGQQVTLRCSSQSGHNTVSWYQQALGQGPQFIFQYYREEENGRGNFPPRFSGLQFPNYSSELNVNALELDDSALYLCASSPERRDTQYFGPGTRLTVL.

V is TRBV5-5 and J is TRBJ1-4, with 7 bases identical to TRBD1. Trimming removed 4 bases from V and 5 bases from J; junction bases left unmatched: 14. Germline V CDR1 and CDR2: SGHKS, YYEKEE (reference sequence). The length of the CDR3 is 17 residues. CDR3 nucleotide sequence: TGTGCCAGCAGCCCGGGACAGACGCGAATCAAAAATGAAAAACTGTTTTTT. Its protein is CASSPGQTRIKNEKLFF.

V usage is TRBV2 and J usage is TRBJ2-7; TRBD2 matches 10 bases. The CDR3 runs 14 residues. Trimming cost V 6 bases and J 2 bases; bases outside gene matches: 4. Looked up from germline, CDR1 is SNHLY and CDR2 is FYNNEI. CDR3 nucleotide sequence: TGTGCCAGCAGGAATAGCGGGAGGACCTACGAGCAGTACTTC. Translated: CASRNSGRTYEQYF.

The J gene is TRBJ1-2, the V gene TRBV6-1; the match to TRBD1 covers 8 bases. Germline CDR1 reads MNHNS; CDR2 reads SASEGT. The CDR3 has 15 amino acids. V trimming: 5 bases; J trimming: 8 bases; junction bases outside the gene matches: 13. The CDR3 nucleotides read TGTGCCAGCAGTTACTCTCTGCAGGGGGCCTACGGCTACACCTTC. Its translation: CASSYSLQGAYGYTF.

This clonotype came up many times. The rearrangement joins TRBV29-1 to TRBJ1-5; weak D call: TRBD1 (6 bases). V was shortened by 6 bases and J by 7 bases, with 16 bases between the two germline ends. Germline CDR1 and CDR2: SQVTM and ANQGSEA. There are 13 residues in the CDR3. CDR3 residues: CSVEPGHGQPQHF. CDR3 DNA sequence: TGCAGCGTAGAGCCGGGACACGGACAGCCCCAGCATTTT.

This clonotype was recorded at least ten times. The V call is TRBV7-9, the J call TRBJ2-7; TRBD1 agrees at 9 bases. With 5 bases clipped from V and 4 bases from J, the junction kept 12 bases outside the gene matches. The CDR3 is 16 amino acids. Germline CDR1 SEHNR, CDR2 FQNEAQ (reference sequence). The CDR3 protein is CASSQAGTGSSYEQYF. CDR3 DNA: TGTGCCAGCAGCCAGGCCGGGACAGGGTCTTCGTACGAGCAGTACTTC.

The rearrangement joins TRBV7-9 to TRBJ2-1; no clear D gene. CDR3 length: 12 amino acids. Trimming pared 1 base from V and 9 bases from J, leaving 7 bases between. CDR1 and CDR2 from the germline V gene are SEHNR and FQNEAQ (reference sequence). The CDR3 DNA reads as TGTGCCAGCAGCTTAGAGGCGAGTGAGCAGTTCTTC. Residues: CASSLEASEQFF.

This clonotype showed up many times. The V gene is TRBV7-9, the J gene TRBJ2-2; 9 bases agree with TRBD1. V trimming: 2 bases; J trimming: 2 bases; junction bases outside the gene matches: 6. The CDR3 runs to 17 residues. Germline V gene sequence: CDR1 SEHNR, CDR2 FQNEAQ (reference sequence). The CDR3 coding sequence is TGTGCCAGCAGCTTACCCCGGGACAGGGCCAACACCGGGGAGCTGTTTTTT. Its protein is CASSLPRDRANTGELFF.

The chain couples TRBV29-1 to TRBJ2-6, with D possibly matching TRBD1 (6 bases). Germline CDR1 and CDR2: SQVTM and ANQGSEA. CDR3 size: 13 residues. The germline V and J ends were trimmed by 4 bases and 4 bases, with 8 bases remaining between them. The CDR3 region has the DNA TGCAGCGTTGTTGGACAGGGGGCCAACGTCCTGACTTTC. Its protein product is CSVVGQGANVLTF.

This clonotype was recorded many times. The rearrangement links TRBV14 to TRBJ2-2; the D is unclear. The CDR3 consists of 18 residues. The V and J ends lost 0 bases and 0 bases respectively, with 14 bases between them. CDR1 and CDR2 from the germline V gene are SGHDN and FVKESK. The CDR3 DNA sequence: TGTGCCAGCAGCCAAGAGTCCCCCGGAGCCGCGAACACCGGGGAGCTGTTTTTT. As protein: CASSQESPGAANTGELFF.

The chain joins TRBV2 to TRBJ2-6; D might be TRBD1 (6 bases). Per the germline V gene, CDR1 is SNHLY and CDR2 is FYNNEI. Between the trimmed V and J ends, which lost 7 bases and 0 bases, there was a span of 10 bases. The CDR3 consists of 15 residues. CDR3 DNA: TGTGCCAGCAACGAGGGGGTCTCTGGGGCCAACGTCCTGACTTTC. Its protein is CASNEGVSGANVLTF.

This clonotype was found once. The chain uses TRBV20-1 and TRBJ1-5; no clear D gene. Germline CDR1 and CDR2: DFQATT and SNEGSKA (reference sequence). There are 15 residues in the CDR3. V was clipped by 2 bases and J by 0 bases, with 11 bases between them. For the CDR3, the DNA is TGCAGTGCTAGACAAGACGAGGGTAGCAATCAGCCCCAGCATTTT. Encoded protein: CSARQDEGSNQPQHF.

This clonotype was found many times. The chain joins TRBV5-4 to TRBJ1-2; 7 bases agree with TRBD1. Trimming cost V 4 bases and J 7 bases; bases outside gene matches: 7. CDR3 length: 13 amino acids. CDR1 SGHNT and CDR2 YYREEE come from the germline V gene (reference sequence). DNA of the CDR3: TGTGCCAGCAGCCCGGGGACAGCCTTTGGCTACACCTTC. Protein product: CASSPGTAFGYTF. Complete variable domain (other parts from reference TRBV5-4 and TRBJ1-2): ETGVTQSPTHLIKTRGQQVTLRCSSQSGHNTVSWYQQALGQGPQFIFQYYREEENGRGNFPPRFSGLQFPNYSSELNVNALELDDSALYLCASSPGTAFGYTFGSGTRLTVV.